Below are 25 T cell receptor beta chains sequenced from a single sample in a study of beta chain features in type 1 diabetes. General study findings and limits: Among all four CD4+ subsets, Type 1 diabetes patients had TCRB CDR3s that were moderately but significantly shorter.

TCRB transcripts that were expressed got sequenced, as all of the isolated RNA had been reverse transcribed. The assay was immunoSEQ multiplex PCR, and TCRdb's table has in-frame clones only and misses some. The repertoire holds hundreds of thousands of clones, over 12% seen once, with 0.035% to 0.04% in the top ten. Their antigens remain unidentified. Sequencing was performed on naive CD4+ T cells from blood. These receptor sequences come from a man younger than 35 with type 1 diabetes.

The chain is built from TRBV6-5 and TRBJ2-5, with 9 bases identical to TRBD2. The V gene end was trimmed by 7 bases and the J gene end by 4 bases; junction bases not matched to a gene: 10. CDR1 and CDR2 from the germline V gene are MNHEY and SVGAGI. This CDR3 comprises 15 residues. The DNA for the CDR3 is TGTGCCAGCACGGCGCTAGCGGGATCTGTAGAGACCCAGTACTTC. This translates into CASTALAGSVETQYF.

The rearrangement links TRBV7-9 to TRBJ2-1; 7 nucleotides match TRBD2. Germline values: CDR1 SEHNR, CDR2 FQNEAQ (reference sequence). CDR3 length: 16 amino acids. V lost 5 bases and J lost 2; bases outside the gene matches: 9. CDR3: CASSQQLAGAYNEQFF. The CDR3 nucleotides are TGTGCCAGCAGCCAACAGTTAGCGGGCGCCTACAATGAGCAGTTCTTC.

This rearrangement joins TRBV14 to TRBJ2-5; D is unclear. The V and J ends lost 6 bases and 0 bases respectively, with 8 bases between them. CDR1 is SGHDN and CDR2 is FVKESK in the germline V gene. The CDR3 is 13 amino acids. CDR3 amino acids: CASSELYQETQYF. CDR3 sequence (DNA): TGTGCCAGCAGTGAGTTGTACCAAGAGACCCAGTACTTC.

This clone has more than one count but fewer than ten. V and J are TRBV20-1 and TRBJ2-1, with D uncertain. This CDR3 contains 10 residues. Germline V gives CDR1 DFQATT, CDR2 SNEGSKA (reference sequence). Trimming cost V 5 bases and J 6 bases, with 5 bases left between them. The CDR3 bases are TGCAGTGCTCATATCAATGAGCAGTTCTTC. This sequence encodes CSAHINEQFF.

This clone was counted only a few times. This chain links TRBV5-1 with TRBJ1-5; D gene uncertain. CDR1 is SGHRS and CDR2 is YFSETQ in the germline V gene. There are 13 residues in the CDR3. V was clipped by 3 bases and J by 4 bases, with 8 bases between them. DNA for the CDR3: TGCGCCAGCAGCTACACACTGAATCAGCCCCAGCATTTT. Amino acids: CASSYTLNQPQHF.

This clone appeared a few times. Written as DNA, the CDR3 is TGTGCCAGCAGCAGCGGGGGGAACACAGATACGCAGTATTTT. This codes for CASSSGGNTDTQYF. The chain combines TRBV7-3 with TRBJ2-3; 9 bases agree with TRBD2. Trimming removed 5 bases from V and 2 bases from J; junction bases left unmatched: 2. Germline lookup yields CDR1 SGHTA and CDR2 FQGTGA. The CDR3 loop spans 14 amino acids.

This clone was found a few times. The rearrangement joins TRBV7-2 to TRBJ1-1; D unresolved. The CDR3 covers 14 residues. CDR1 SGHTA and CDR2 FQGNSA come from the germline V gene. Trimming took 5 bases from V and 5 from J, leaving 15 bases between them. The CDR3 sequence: CASSLQTSGTEAFF. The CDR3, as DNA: TGTGCCAGCAGCCTACAAACTTCCGGTACTGAAGCTTTCTTT.

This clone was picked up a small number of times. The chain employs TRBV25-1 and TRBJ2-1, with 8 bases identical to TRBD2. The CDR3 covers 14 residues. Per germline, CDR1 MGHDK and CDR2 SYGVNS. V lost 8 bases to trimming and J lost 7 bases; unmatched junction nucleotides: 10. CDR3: CASYKSGGGNEQFF. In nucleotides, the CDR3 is TGTGCCAGCTATAAAAGCGGGGGTGGAAATGAGCAGTTCTTC.

The CDR3 region is CASSSTRTSGRSSYNEQFF. The DNA for the CDR3 is TGTGCCAGCAGCTCTACCAGGACTAGCGGCAGATCCTCCTACAATGAGCAGTTCTTC. The chain is built from TRBV5-4 and TRBJ2-1, with TRBD2 identical over 10 bases. Unmatched junction bases numbered 12, after V lost 3 bases and J lost 0 bases. This CDR3 comprises 19 residues. Germline CDR1 is SGHNT and CDR2 is YYREEE (reference sequence).

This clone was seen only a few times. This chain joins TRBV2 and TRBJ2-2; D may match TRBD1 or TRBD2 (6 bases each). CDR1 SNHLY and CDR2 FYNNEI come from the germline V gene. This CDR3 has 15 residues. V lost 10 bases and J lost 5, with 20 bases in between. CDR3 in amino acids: CATPWRGSQTGELFF. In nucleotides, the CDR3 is TGTGCCACCCCGTGGAGGGGGTCTCAGACCGGGGAGCTGTTTTTT.

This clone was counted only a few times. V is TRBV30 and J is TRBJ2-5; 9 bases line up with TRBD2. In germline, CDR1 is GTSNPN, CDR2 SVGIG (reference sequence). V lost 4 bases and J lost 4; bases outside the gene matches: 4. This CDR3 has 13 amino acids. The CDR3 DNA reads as TGTGCCTGGATGCTAGCGGGGACAGAGACCCAGTACTTC. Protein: CAWMLAGTETQYF.

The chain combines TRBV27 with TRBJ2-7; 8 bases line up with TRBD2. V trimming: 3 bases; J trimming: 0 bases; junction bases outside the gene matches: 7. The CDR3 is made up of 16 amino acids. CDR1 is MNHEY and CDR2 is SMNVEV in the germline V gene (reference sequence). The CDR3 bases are TGTGCCAGCAGTTTGCGGGGCGGGAGGATCTCCTACGAGCAGTACTTC. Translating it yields CASSLRGGRISYEQYF.

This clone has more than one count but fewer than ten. CDR3 protein: CASSLRTSGSDTQYF. CDR3 nucleotide sequence: TGTGCCAGCAGCTTAAGGACTAGCGGGAGTGATACGCAGTATTTT. This rearrangement joins TRBV7-2 to TRBJ2-3; TRBD2 matches 13 bases. V lost 2 bases and J lost 6; bases outside the gene matches: 2. CDR3 length: 15 amino acids. In germline, CDR1 is SGHTA, CDR2 FQGNSA. The complete variable domain, with remaining parts taken from reference TRBV7-2 and TRBJ2-3, reads GAGVSQSPSNKVTEKGKDVELRCDPISGHTALYWYRQSLGQGLEFLIYFQGNSAPDKSGLPSDRFSAERTGGSVSTLTIQRTQQEDSAVYLCASSLRTSGSDTQYFGPGTRLTVL.

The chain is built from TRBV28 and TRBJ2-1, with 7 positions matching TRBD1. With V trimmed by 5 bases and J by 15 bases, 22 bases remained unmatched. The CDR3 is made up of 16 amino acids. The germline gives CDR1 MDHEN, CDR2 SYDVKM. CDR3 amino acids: CASSKRQGRIVPIWFF. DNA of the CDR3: TGTGCCAGCAGTAAAAGACAGGGTAGGATAGTACCTATCTGGTTCTTC.

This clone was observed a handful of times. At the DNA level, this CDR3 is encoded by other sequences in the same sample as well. DNA of the CDR3: TGTGCCAGCAGTTTGAGAGAGACCCAGTACTTC. Protein sequence: CASSLRETQYF. J is TRBJ2-5 and V is TRBV28; no clear D gene. CDR3 length: 11 amino acids. In germline, CDR1 is MDHEN, CDR2 SYDVKM. Trimming shortened V by 3 bases and J by 4 bases, and 3 bases separated the two germline ends.

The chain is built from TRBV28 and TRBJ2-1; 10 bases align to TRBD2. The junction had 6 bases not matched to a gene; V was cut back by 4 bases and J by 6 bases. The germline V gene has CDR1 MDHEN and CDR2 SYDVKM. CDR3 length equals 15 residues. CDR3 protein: CASSSIAGGTNEQFF. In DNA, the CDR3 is TGTGCCAGCAGTTCTATAGCGGGGGGCACCAATGAGCAGTTCTTC.

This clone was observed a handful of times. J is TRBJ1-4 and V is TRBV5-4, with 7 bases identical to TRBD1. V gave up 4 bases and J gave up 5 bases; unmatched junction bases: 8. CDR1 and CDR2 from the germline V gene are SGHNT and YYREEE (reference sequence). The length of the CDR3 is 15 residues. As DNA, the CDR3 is TGTGCCAGCAGCCGTACCGGGACAGCGAATGAAAAACTGTTTTTT. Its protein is CASSRTGTANEKLFF.

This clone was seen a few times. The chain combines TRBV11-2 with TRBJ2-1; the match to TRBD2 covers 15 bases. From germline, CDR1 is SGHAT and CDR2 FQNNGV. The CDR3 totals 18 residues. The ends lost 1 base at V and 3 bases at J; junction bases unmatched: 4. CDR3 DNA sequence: TGTGCCAGCAGCTTAGCGGGACTAGCGGGAGGCTTCTACAATGAGCAGTTCTTC. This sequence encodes CASSLAGLAGGFYNEQFF. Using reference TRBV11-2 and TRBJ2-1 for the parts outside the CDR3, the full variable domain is EAGVAQSPRYKIIEKRQSVAFWCNPISGHATLYWYQQILGQGPKLLIQFQNNGVVDDSQLPKDRFSAERLKGVDSTLKIQPAKLEDSAVYLCASSLAGLAGGFYNEQFFGPGTRLTVL.

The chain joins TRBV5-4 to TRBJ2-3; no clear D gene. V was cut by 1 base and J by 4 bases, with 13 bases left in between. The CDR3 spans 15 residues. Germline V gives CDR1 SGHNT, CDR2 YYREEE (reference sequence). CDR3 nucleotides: TGTGCCAGCAGCTTGTTGGATCCGGTGGCAGATACGCAGTATTTT. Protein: CASSLLDPVADTQYF.

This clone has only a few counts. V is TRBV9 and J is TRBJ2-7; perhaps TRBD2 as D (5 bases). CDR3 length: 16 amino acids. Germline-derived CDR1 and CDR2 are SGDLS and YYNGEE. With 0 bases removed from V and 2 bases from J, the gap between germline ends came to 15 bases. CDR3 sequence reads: CASSVAGGGFTYEQYF. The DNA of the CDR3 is TGTGCCAGCAGCGTAGCTGGAGGAGGATTCACCTACGAGCAGTACTTC.

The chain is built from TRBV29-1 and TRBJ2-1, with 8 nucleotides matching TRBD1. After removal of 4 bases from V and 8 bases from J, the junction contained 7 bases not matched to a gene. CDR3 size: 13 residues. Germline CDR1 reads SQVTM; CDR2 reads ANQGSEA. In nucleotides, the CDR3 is TGCAGCGTTGCAGGGGGCAAGTGGGATGAGCAGTTCTTC. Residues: CSVAGGKWDEQFF.

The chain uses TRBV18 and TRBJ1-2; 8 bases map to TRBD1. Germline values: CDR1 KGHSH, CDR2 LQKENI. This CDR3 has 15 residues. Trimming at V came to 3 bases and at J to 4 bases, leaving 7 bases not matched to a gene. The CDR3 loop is CASSPSTGEVYGYTF. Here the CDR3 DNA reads TGTGCCAGCTCACCTTCGACAGGGGAGGTCTATGGCTACACCTTC.

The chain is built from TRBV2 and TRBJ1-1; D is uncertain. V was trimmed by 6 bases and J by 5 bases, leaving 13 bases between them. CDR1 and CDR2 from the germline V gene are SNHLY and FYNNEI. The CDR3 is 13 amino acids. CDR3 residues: CASRTNSGTEAFF. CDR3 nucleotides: TGTGCCAGCAGGACTAACAGCGGTACTGAAGCTTTCTTT.

The DNA for the CDR3 is TGTGCCAGTAGCAGACAGGAACCCTACGAGCAGTACTTC. Protein product: CASSRQEPYEQYF. This rearrangement joins TRBV19 to TRBJ2-7; D is perhaps TRBD1 (6 bases). Trimming stripped 6 bases from V and 2 bases from J, with 11 bases between. The CDR3 has 13 residues. Germline V gives CDR1 LNHDA, CDR2 SQIVND (reference sequence).

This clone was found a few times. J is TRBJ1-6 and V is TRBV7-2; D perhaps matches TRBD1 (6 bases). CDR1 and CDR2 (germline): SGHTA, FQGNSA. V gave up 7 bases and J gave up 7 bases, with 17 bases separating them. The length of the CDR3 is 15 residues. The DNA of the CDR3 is TGTGCCAGCACCGTAGCCGGGACATCAAATTCACCCCTCCACTTT. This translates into CASTVAGTSNSPLHF.